The next 31 T cell receptor beta chains were all read from a single sample in a study of T cells in Graves' hyperthyroidism and ophthalmopathy. Using RNA transcripts as the source, TCR beta CDR3 regions were amplified. Primed by the HTBI set, a first-round RT-PCR was run on the TCR CDR3. TCRdb passed the multiplex PCR reads through MiXCR, listing each CDR3 protein once. The sample shows 400,000 to 600,000 distinct CDR3 sequences, roughly 16% of them seen only once. The sequenced material came from blood. These TCRs come from a woman aged 25 to 39 with Graves' ophthalmopathy.

The rearrangement uses TRBV19 and TRBJ2-1, with 10 bases aligning to TRBD2. CDR3 size: 16 residues. CDR1 is LNHDA, CDR2 SQIVND, per germline (reference sequence). With 5 bases clipped from V and 8 bases from J, the junction kept 12 bases outside the gene matches. The CDR3 region has the DNA TGTGCCAGTAGTTTGGCGGGAGCGGGGGGGACAGATGAGCAGTTCTTC. Translation: CASSLAGAGGTDEQFF.

This clonotype was picked up a small number of times. The rearrangement joins TRBV29-1 to TRBJ2-5; 7 bases line up with TRBD2. V was pared by 2 bases and J by 5 bases, with 2 bases of the junction left unmatched. Germline CDR1 SQVTM, CDR2 ANQGSEA. The CDR3 totals 12 residues. Written as DNA, the CDR3 is TGCAGCGTTGAATTCGGGGGGGAGACCCAGTACTTC. This codes for CSVEFGGETQYF.

With respect to this clonotype: With a much larger clone just one base away, this may be a read error. The chain links TRBV7-9 to TRBJ2-7; TRBD2 matches at 8 bases. Germline-derived CDR1 and CDR2 are SEHNR and FQNEAQ (reference sequence). This CDR3 spans 14 amino acids. Trimming at V came to 5 bases and at J to 6 bases, leaving 9 bases not matched to a gene. The CDR3: CASSRGTSFREQYF. In DNA form, the CDR3 reads TGTGCCAGCAGCCGGGGGACTAGTTTCCGCGAGCAGTACTTC.

The rearrangement links TRBV19 to TRBJ2-7; 10 bases align to TRBD1. From germline, CDR1 is LNHDA and CDR2 SQIVND (reference sequence). The CDR3 runs to 18 residues. With V trimmed by 4 bases and J by 4 bases, 16 bases remained unmatched. The CDR3 reads CASSKKFYPGTGEYEQYF. The CDR3 DNA is TGTGCCAGTAGTAAGAAGTTCTATCCCGGGACAGGGGAATACGAGCAGTACTTC.

This clonotype was counted a few times. The chain joins TRBV28 to TRBJ2-2; 8 bases match TRBD1. There are 15 residues in the CDR3. Losses at the gene ends were 7 bases for V and 4 bases for J; bases not matched to a gene: 8. Germline-derived CDR1 and CDR2 are MDHEN and SYDVKM. The CDR3 spells CASTRTGRTTGELFF. The CDR3 bases are TGTGCCAGCACACGGACAGGGAGGACCACCGGGGAGCTGTTTTTT.

The rearrangement joins TRBV6-2 or TRBV6-3 to TRBJ1-2; the match to TRBD1 covers 7 bases. Trimming took 6 bases from V and 1 from J; bases not matched to a gene: 11. CDR3 length: 16 amino acids. Germline assignment: CDR1 MNHEY and CDR2 SVGEGT. The CDR3 DNA reads as TGTGCCAGCAGGTCCCGGGACAGTATCGGTAACTATGGCTACACCTTC. Residues: CASRSRDSIGNYGYTF.

Regarding this clonotype: A much larger clone lies a single base off, so this may be a read error. CDR3 DNA sequence: TGTGCCAGCAACTCAACCCGACAGGGGAATACGCAGTATTTT. Its translation is CASNSTRQGNTQYF. This chain uses TRBV28 with TRBJ2-3; 8 positions match TRBD1. V dropped 7 bases and J dropped 7; count of bases not matched to a gene: 10. The germline V gene encodes CDR1 MDHEN and CDR2 SYDVKM. The CDR3 length is 14 residues.

This clonotype was detected ten times or more. The chain combines TRBV6-1 with TRBJ1-1; D gene uncertain. The CDR3 spans 14 residues. The germline V gene encodes CDR1 MNHNS and CDR2 SASEGT. V lost 5 bases and J lost 5, with 15 bases in between. CDR3 region: CASSPRGPGTEAFF. The CDR3 region has the DNA TGTGCCAGCAGTCCTCGAGGTCCGGGGACTGAAGCTTTCTTT.

This clonotype has at least ten counts. The J gene is TRBJ2-7, the V gene TRBV30; 9 bases agree with TRBD2. The CDR3 contains 13 residues. Germline lookup yields CDR1 GTSNPN and CDR2 SVGIG (reference sequence). V shed 5 bases and J 4 bases; nucleotides not matched to a gene: 6. The CDR3 spells CAWLTSGPYEQYF. The DNA for the CDR3 is TGTGCCTGGTTGACTAGCGGACCTTACGAGCAGTACTTC.

This clonotype was counted only a few times. V is TRBV19 and J is TRBJ2-3; 9 bases match TRBD2. CDR3 size: 15 residues. Losses at the gene ends were 9 bases for V and 2 bases for J; bases not matched to a gene: 9. The germline CDR1 and CDR2 sequences are LNHDA and SQIVND (reference sequence). CDR3 loop: CASKLGTSPTDTQYF. CDR3 nucleotide sequence: TGTGCCAGCAAATTGGGGACTAGCCCCACAGATACGCAGTATTTT.

CDR3 in DNA: TGTGCCAGCAGTTACTCGGGGGGGAGTTGGGAGACCCAGTACTTC. Translated, it gives CASSYSGGSWETQYF. The chain links TRBV11-2 to TRBJ2-5; 8 bases are a match to TRBD2. The germline V gene encodes CDR1 SGHAT and CDR2 FQNNGV. This CDR3 has 15 amino acids. V was clipped by 6 bases and J by 5 bases; unmatched bases: 11.

Many counts were recorded for this clonotype. The CDR3 region is CASSFLGGTKIYNEQFF. In nucleotides, the CDR3 is TGTGCCAGCAGTTTCCTTGGCGGGACCAAAATCTACAATGAGCAGTTCTTC. The rearrangement joins TRBV28 to TRBJ2-1; the D gene is possibly TRBD2 (6 bases). CDR1 is MDHEN, CDR2 SYDVKM, per germline. CDR3 length: 17 amino acids. V lost 3 bases and J 3 bases, leaving 18 bases between the germline ends.

At least ten counts were recorded for this clonotype. The chain recombines TRBV28 with TRBJ2-1; D is ambiguous. Trimming left V 6 bases short and J 6 bases short, with 9 bases between. The CDR3 has 12 amino acids. Germline loops: CDR1 MDHEN, CDR2 SYDVKM. The CDR3 region is CASRESRNEQFF. The CDR3 bases are TGTGCCAGCAGGGAAAGTCGCAATGAGCAGTTCTTC.

This clonotype has only a few counts. The V gene is TRBV9, the J gene TRBJ1-2; 7 bases map to TRBD1. The CDR3 covers 15 residues. Germline V gene data show CDR1 as SGDLS and CDR2 as YYNGEE. J lost 7 bases, V lost 3 bases, and 12 bases had no gene match. Here the CDR3 reads CASSDEPGQPFGYTF. The CDR3 coding sequence is TGTGCCAGCAGCGATGAGCCGGGACAGCCTTTTGGCTACACCTTC.

This sequence joins TRBV6-1 and TRBJ2-1; D is ambiguous. V was shortened by 5 bases and J by 8 bases, with 10 bases between the two germline ends. The V gene's germline CDR1 is MNHNS and CDR2 SASEGT. The CDR3 length is 12 residues. The CDR3, as DNA: TGTGCCAGCAGTCAAACGGCGGATGAGCAGTTCTTC. The encoded protein is CASSQTADEQFF.

This clonotype was seen many times. This chain connects TRBV20-1 to TRBJ2-1; 9 positions agree with TRBD2. CDR1 is DFQATT and CDR2 is SNEGSKA in the germline V gene (reference sequence). The V segment lost 6 bases and the J segment 8 bases; nucleotides outside the gene matches: 11. There are 14 residues in the CDR3. CDR3 in DNA: TGCAGTGCAGGCGGGAGGGCCGTTTTGTATGAGCAGTTCTTC. It specifies CSAGGRAVLYEQFF.

The CDR3 is CSARKGYEQYF. The CDR3 nucleotides are TGCAGTGCTCGTAAAGGTTACGAGCAGTACTTC. The V and J genes are TRBV20-1 and TRBJ2-7; D unclear. This CDR3 comprises 11 residues. Germline CDR1 and CDR2: DFQATT and SNEGSKA (reference sequence). V gave up 5 bases and J gave up 4 bases, with 9 bases separating them.

The table lists this clonotype with a few counts. The V and J genes are TRBV15 and TRBJ2-5, with a tentative D call TRBD2 (5 bases). There are 14 residues in the CDR3. Germline lookup yields CDR1 LNHNV and CDR2 YYDKDF (reference sequence). Trimming left V 1 base short and J 5 bases short, with 11 bases between. CDR3 in DNA: TGTGCCACCAGCAGAGGACGGGAAGGGGAGACCCAGTACTTC. Protein sequence: CATSRGREGETQYF.

This clonotype was observed a few times. The V call is TRBV20-1, the J call TRBJ2-1; maybe TRBD2 (5 bases). Germline loops: CDR1 DFQATT, CDR2 SNEGSKA (reference sequence). V lost 2 bases to trimming and J lost 2 bases, with 16 bases between them. The CDR3 covers 16 residues. This CDR3 is CSARRSGTTPYNEQFF. Here the CDR3 DNA reads TGCAGTGCTAGACGGAGCGGCACAACCCCCTACAATGAGCAGTTCTTC.

This clonotype was detected a few times. V usage is TRBV4-1 and J usage is TRBJ2-7; possible D gene TRBD1, 6 bases. The CDR3 runs to 15 residues. V was trimmed by 3 bases and J by 4 bases, leaving 16 bases between them. Germline CDR1 reads MGHRA; CDR2 reads YSYEKL. The CDR3 nucleotides are TGCGCCAGCAGCCAGATAGAGGGGGTACGGTACGAGCAGTACTTC. It yields the protein CASSQIEGVRYEQYF.

At least ten counts were recorded for this clonotype. The chain is built from TRBV7-8 and TRBJ2-7; 8 nucleotides match TRBD2. Per the germline V gene, CDR1 is SGHVS and CDR2 is FQNEAQ. The CDR3 loop spans 15 amino acids. After removal of 1 base from V and 7 bases from J, the junction contained 9 bases not matched to a gene. The CDR3 DNA reads TGTGCCAGCAGCTTAGGCATGAGGGGCGGGGGGGAGCAGTACTTC. Translating it yields CASSLGMRGGGEQYF.

The V and J genes are TRBV3-1 and TRBJ2-1, with D possibly being TRBD1 or TRBD2 (5 bases each). Trimming cost V 4 bases and J 9 bases, with 13 bases left between them. The length of the CDR3 is 13 residues. The V gene's germline CDR1 is LGHDT and CDR2 YNNKEL (reference sequence). CDR3 loop: CASSPGPLSEQFF. CDR3 coding DNA: TGTGCCAGCAGCCCGGGACCTCTGAGTGAGCAGTTCTTC.

This clonotype was seen more than once but under ten times. Germline is not matched at one junction end, which may reflect a read error. The J gene is TRBJ2-3, the V gene TRBV2; D is possibly TRBD2 (6 bases). The CDR3 has 17 residues. The germline V gene has CDR1 SNHLY and CDR2 FYNNEI. CDR3 sequence (DNA): TGTGCCAGCAGTGCTTCCTCGGGACTCCTCGGGGGAGATACGCGGTATTTT. This encodes CASSASSGLLGGDTRYF. Full variable domain (outside the CDR3, taken from reference TRBV2 and TRBJ2-3): EPEVTQTPSHQVTQMGQEVILRCVPISNHLYFYWYRQILGQKVEFLVSFYNNEISEKSEIFDDQFSVERPDGSNFTLKIRSTKLEDSAMYFCASSASSGLLGGDTRYFGPGTRLTVL.

The gene calls are TRBV5-4 and TRBJ2-7; D might be TRBD1 or TRBD2, each matching 5 bases. Deletions cut 0 bases from V and 6 bases from J, with 10 bases between. Germline CDR1 is SGHNT and CDR2 is YYREEE (reference sequence). The CDR3 contains 13 residues. CDR3 amino acids: CASSLGPGAEQYF. Written as DNA, the CDR3 is TGTGCCAGCAGCTTGGGTCCCGGGGCCGAGCAGTACTTC.

This clonotype was recorded many times. The chain recombines TRBV11-2 with TRBJ1-4; 9 nucleotides match TRBD1. This CDR3 has 14 residues. V lost 5 bases, J lost 7 bases, and 5 bases stayed unmatched. The germline V gene encodes CDR1 SGHAT and CDR2 FQNNGV. In DNA, the CDR3 is TGTGCCAGCAGCGGACAGGGGAGTGGTGAAAAACTGTTTTTT. It yields the protein CASSGQGSGEKLFF.

This clonotype was counted many times. The chain combines TRBV4-1 with TRBJ1-2; 7 bases are shared with TRBD1. J gave up 6 bases and V 3 bases, and 10 bases lay outside the gene matches. The V gene's germline CDR1 is MGHRA and CDR2 YSYEKL. CDR3 length: 15 amino acids. CDR3 in DNA: TGCGCCAGCAGCCACTCGGGGAGGGGGCGGAATGGCTACACCTTC. Translated, it gives CASSHSGRGRNGYTF.

In its sample, this clonotype was seen a few times. The J gene is TRBJ1-1, the V gene TRBV2; TRBD1 might be the D (6 bases). Germline values: CDR1 SNHLY, CDR2 FYNNEI. Trimming removed 11 bases at V and 4 bases at J, with 14 bases between. CDR3 length equals 12 residues. This CDR3 is CAPIGGATEAFF. CDR3 DNA sequence: TGTGCCCCTATCGGGGGGGCCACTGAAGCTTTCTTT.

The sample holds many counts of this clonotype. The rearrangement uses TRBV28 and TRBJ2-5; D remains unclear. The CDR3 has 11 residues. V was cut by 6 bases and J by 7 bases, with 9 bases left in between. Germline CDR1 MDHEN, CDR2 SYDVKM. The CDR3: CASSYTGTQYF. CDR3 sequence (DNA): TGTGCCAGCAGCTACACCGGGACCCAGTACTTC. Full variable domain (rest looked up from reference TRBV28 and TRBJ2-5): DVKVTQSSRYLVKRTGEKVFLECVQDMDHENMFWYRQDPGLGLRLIYFSYDVKMKEKGDIPEGYSVSREKKERFSLILESASTNQTSMYLCASSYTGTQYFGPGTRLLVL.

This clonotype was detected only a few times. The V call is TRBV3-1, the J call TRBJ2-7; D gene uncertain. The CDR3 loop spans 16 amino acids. Germline CDR1 LGHDT, CDR2 YNNKEL (reference sequence). Trimming removed 3 bases at V and 0 bases at J, with 15 bases between. The CDR3 spells CASSHYPDGVSYEQYF. In DNA, the CDR3 is TGTGCCAGCAGCCATTATCCCGACGGCGTCTCCTACGAGCAGTACTTC.

This clonotype was seen many times. The V and J genes are TRBV20-1 and TRBJ2-7; 10 bases are a match to TRBD1. CDR1 and CDR2 from the germline V gene are DFQATT and SNEGSKA (reference sequence). Unmatched junction bases numbered 8, after V lost 3 bases and J lost 6 bases. This CDR3 has 14 residues. The CDR3 coding sequence is TGCAGTGCTAGTCCTAGGACAGGGGGGTCCGAGCAGTACTTC. Amino acids: CSASPRTGGSEQYF.

In this sample, this clonotype turned up a few times. CDR3 in amino acids: CASSGSWGSTLAIYGYTF. DNA for the CDR3: TGTGCCAGCAGCGGTTCCTGGGGATCGACGTTGGCAATATATGGCTACACCTTC. V and J are TRBV28 and TRBJ1-2; D ambiguous. Trimming took off 6 bases at V and 5 bases at J, with 28 bases between the two ends. Germline V gene lookup returns CDR1 MDHEN and CDR2 SYDVKM. The CDR3 runs 18 residues.